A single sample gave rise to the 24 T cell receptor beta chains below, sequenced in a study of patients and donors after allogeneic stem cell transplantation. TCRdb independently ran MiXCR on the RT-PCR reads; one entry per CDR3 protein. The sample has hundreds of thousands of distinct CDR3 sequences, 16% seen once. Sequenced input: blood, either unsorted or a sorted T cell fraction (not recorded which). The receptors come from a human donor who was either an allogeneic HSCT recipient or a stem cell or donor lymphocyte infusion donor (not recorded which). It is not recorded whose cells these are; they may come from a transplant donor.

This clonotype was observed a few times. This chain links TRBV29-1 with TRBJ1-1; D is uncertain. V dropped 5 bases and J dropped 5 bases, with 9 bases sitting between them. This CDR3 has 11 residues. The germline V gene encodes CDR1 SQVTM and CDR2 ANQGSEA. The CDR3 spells CSVQPRTEAFF. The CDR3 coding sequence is TGCAGCGTTCAGCCCCGTACTGAAGCTTTCTTT.

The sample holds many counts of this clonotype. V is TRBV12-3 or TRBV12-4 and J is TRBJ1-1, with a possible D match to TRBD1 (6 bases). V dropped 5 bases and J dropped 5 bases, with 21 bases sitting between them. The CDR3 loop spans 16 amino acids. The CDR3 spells CASSGGRPPPRTEAFF. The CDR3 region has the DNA TGTGCCAGCAGTGGGGGCCGGCCACCCCCGAGGACTGAAGCTTTCTTT.

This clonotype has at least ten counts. As DNA, the CDR3 is TGCGCCAGCAGCCAAGGGCCAGGGACCTTCGACGAGCAGTACTTC. The encoded protein is CASSQGPGTFDEQYF. The genes are TRBV4-3 and TRBJ2-7, with D possibly being TRBD1 or TRBD2 (5 bases each). In germline, CDR1 is LGHNA, CDR2 YSLEER. V was pared by 1 base and J by 5 bases, with 15 bases between. The CDR3 has 15 amino acids.

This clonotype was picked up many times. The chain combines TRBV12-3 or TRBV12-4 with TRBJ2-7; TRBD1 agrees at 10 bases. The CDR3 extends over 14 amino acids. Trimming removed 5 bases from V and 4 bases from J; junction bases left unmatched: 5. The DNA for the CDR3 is TGTGCCAGCAGTACCCCGGGACAGGGGTACGAGCAGTACTTC. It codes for CASSTPGQGYEQYF.

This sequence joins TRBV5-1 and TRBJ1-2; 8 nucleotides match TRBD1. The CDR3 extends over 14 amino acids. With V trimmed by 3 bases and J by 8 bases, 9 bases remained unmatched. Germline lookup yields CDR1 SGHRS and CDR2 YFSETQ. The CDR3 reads CASSSGQGVSGYTF. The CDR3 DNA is TGCGCCAGCAGCTCAGGACAGGGTGTATCGGGCTACACCTTC.

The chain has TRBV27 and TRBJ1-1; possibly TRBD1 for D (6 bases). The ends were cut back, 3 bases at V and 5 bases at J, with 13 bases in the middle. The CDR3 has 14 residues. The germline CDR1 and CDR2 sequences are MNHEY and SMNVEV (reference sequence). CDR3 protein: CASSFGGARTEAFF. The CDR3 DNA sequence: TGTGCCAGCAGTTTTGGGGGGGCTCGAACTGAAGCTTTCTTT.

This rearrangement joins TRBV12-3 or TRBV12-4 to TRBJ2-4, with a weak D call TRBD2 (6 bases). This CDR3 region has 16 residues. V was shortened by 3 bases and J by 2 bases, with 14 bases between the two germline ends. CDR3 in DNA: TGTGCCAGCAGTTTGCGAGTGGGAGGCCCCAAAAACATTCAGTACTTC. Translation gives CASSLRVGGPKNIQYF.

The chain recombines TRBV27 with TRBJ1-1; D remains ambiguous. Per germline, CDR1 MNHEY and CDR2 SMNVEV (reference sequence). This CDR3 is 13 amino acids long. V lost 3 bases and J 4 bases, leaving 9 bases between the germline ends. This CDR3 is CASSLYMGTEAFF. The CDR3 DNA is TGTGCCAGCAGTTTGTATATGGGCACTGAAGCTTTCTTT.

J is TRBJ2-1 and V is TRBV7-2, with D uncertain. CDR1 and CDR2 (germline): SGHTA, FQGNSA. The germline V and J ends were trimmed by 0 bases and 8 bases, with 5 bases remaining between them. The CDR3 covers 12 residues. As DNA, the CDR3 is TGTGCCAGCAGCTTAGCTTTCTATGAGCAGTTCTTC. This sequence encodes CASSLAFYEQFF.

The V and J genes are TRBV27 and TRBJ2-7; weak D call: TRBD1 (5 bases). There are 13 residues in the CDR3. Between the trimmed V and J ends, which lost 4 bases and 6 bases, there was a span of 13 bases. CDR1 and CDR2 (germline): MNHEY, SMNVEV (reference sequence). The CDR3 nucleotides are TGTGCCAGCAGTTCGAGACAGTCGCGCGAGCAGTACTTC. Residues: CASSSRQSREQYF.

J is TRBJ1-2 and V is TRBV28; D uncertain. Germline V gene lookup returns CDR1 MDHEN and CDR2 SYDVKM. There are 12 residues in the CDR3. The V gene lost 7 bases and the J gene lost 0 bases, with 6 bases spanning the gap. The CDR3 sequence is CASTAPNYGYTF. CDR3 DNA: TGTGCCAGCACGGCCCCTAACTATGGCTACACCTTC.

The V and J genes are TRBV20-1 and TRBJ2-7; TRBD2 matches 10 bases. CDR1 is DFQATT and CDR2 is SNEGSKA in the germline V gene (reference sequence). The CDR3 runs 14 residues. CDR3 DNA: TGCAGCGGCAGCGGGAGGGCCTCATCCTACGAGCAGTACTTC. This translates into CSGSGRASSYEQYF.

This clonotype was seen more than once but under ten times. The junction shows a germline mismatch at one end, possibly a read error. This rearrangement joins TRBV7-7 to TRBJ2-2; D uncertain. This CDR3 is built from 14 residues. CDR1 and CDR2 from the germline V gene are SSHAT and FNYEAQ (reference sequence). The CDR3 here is CASSLGTNAGELFF. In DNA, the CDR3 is TGTGCTAGCAGCTTGGGCACTAACGCCGGGGAGCTGTTTTTT.

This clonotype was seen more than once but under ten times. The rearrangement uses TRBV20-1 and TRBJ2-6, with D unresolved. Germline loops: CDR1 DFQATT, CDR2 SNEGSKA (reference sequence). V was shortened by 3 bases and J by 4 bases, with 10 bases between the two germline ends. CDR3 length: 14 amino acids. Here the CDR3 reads CSASSLSGANVLTF. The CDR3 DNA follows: TGCAGTGCTAGCTCCTTGAGCGGGGCCAACGTCCTGACTTTC.

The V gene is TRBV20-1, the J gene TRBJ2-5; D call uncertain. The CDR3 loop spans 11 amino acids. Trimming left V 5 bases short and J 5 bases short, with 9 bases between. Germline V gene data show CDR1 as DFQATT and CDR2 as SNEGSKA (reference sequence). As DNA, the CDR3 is TGCAGTGCTCTCCGGAAGGAGACCCAGTACTTC. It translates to CSALRKETQYF.

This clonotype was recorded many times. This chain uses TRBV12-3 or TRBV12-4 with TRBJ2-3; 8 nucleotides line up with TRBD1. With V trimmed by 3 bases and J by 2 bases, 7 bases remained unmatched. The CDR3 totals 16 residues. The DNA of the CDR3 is TGTGCCAGCAGTTTTGGACAGGGAGGTTTCACAGATACGCAGTATTTT. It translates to CASSFGQGGFTDTQYF.

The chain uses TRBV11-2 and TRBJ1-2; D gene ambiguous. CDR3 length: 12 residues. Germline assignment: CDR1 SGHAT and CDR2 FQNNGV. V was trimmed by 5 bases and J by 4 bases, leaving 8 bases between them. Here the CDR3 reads CASSRRSYGYTF. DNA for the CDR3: TGTGCCAGCAGCCGGAGAAGCTATGGCTACACCTTC.

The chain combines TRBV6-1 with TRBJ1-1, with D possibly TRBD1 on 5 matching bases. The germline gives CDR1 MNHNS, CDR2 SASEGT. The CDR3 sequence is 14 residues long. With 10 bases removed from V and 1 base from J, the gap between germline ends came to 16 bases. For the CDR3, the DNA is TGTGCCACCAACCGCCTGACAGCGAACACTGAAGCTTTCTTT. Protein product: CATNRLTANTEAFF.

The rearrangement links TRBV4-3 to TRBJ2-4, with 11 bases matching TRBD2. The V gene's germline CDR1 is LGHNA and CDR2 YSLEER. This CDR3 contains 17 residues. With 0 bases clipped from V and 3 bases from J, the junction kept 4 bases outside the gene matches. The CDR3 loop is CASSQDRLAGGKNIQYF. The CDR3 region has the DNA TGCGCCAGCAGCCAAGATAGGCTAGCGGGGGGCAAAAACATTCAGTACTTC.

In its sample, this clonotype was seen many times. The CDR3 is CASSDSGHYNSPLHF. The CDR3, as DNA: TGTGCCAGCAGTGACTCGGGACACTATAATTCACCCCTCCACTTT. The rearrangement links TRBV25-1 to TRBJ1-6; D perhaps matches TRBD1 (6 bases). Trimming took off 3 bases at V and 3 bases at J, with 9 bases between the two ends. The CDR3 extends over 15 amino acids. Germline V CDR1 and CDR2: MGHDK, SYGVNS.

The CDR3 is CASALSGSYEQYF. CDR3 nucleotide sequence: TGTGCTAGTGCTCTTAGCGGGAGCTACGAGCAGTACTTC. V is TRBV12-5 and J is TRBJ2-7, with 9 bases matching TRBD2. The V segment lost 7 bases and the J segment 3 bases; nucleotides outside the gene matches: 4. Germline values: CDR1 LGHNT, CDR2 FRNRAP. The CDR3 is 13 residues long.

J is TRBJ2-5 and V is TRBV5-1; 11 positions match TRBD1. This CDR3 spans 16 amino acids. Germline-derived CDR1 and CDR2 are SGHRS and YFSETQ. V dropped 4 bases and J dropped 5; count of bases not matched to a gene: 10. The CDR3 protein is CASSLRTGGILETQYF. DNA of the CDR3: TGCGCCAGCAGCCTAAGGACAGGGGGCATTTTGGAGACCCAGTACTTC.

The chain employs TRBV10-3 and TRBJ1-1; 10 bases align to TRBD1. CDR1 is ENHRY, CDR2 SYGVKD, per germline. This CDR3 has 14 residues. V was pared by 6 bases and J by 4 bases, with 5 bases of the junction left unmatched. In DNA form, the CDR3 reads TGTGCCATCAGCCCCCGGGACAGGGGCACTGAAGCTTTCTTT. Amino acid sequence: CAISPRDRGTEAFF.

The CDR3 DNA sequence: TGCGCCAGCAGCTCATCACAGGGGACCGGGGAGCTGTTTTTT. Its protein is CASSSSQGTGELFF. V is TRBV5-1 and J is TRBJ2-2; 7 positions match TRBD1. V shed 3 bases, J shed 5 bases, and the junction held 4 bases outside the gene matches. There are 14 residues in the CDR3. Germline-derived CDR1 and CDR2 are SGHRS and YFSETQ.